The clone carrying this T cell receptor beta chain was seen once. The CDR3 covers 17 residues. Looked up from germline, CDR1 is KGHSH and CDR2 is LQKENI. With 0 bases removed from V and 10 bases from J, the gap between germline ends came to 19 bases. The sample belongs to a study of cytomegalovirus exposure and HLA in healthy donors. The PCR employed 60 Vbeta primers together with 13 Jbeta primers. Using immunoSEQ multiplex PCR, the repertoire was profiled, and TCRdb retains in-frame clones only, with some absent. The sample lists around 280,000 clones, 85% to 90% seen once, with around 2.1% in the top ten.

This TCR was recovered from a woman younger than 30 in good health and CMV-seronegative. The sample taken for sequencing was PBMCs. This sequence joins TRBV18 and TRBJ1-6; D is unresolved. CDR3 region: CASSPPSAGQRGSPLHF. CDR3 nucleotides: TGTGCCAGCTCACCACCTTCGGCCGGTCAGCGCGGCTCACCCCTCCACTTT.